These 11 T cell receptor beta chains were sequenced from one sample in a study of shared clonotypes between healthy human individuals. The repertoire was sequenced with immunoSEQ multiplex PCR; TCRdb's copy has only in-frame clones and lacks some. The table lists about 1 million clones, more than 60% of them singletons, with about 1.5% in the top ten. The sequencing input was memory CD4+ T cells sorted from blood. Subset in this sample: CD45RA-negative fraction. The receptor source for this set is a man aged 18 to 30 in good health.

The genes are TRBV28 and TRBJ2-1; TRBD1 matches at 8 bases. Per germline, CDR1 MDHEN and CDR2 SYDVKM. Losses at the gene ends were 6 bases for V and 9 bases for J; bases not matched to a gene: 7. The CDR3 extends over 13 amino acids. CDR3 residues: CASRSQGAREQFF. CDR3 in DNA: TGTGCCAGCAGATCCCAGGGGGCGCGTGAGCAGTTCTTC. Looking up the rest from reference TRBV28 and TRBJ2-1 gives the full variable domain: DVKVTQSSRYLVKRTGEKVFLECVQDMDHENMFWYRQDPGLGLRLIYFSYDVKMKEKGDIPEGYSVSREKKERFSLILESASTNQTSMYLCASRSQGAREQFFGPGTRLTVL.

This chain connects TRBV19 to TRBJ2-6; D is uncertain. CDR1 is LNHDA and CDR2 is SQIVND in the germline V gene (reference sequence). V lost 5 bases to trimming and J lost 1 base, with 9 bases between them. The CDR3 is made up of 15 amino acids. The CDR3 region has the DNA TGTGCCAGTAGTGCCGACGGATCTGGGGCCAACGTCCTGACTTTC. This codes for CASSADGSGANVLTF.

V gene TRBV4-2 combines with J gene TRBJ1-3; no definite D call. The CDR3 extends over 14 amino acids. Germline values: CDR1 LGHNA, CDR2 YNFKEQ. Trimming left V 1 base short and J 8 bases short, with 12 bases between. DNA for the CDR3: TGTGCCAGCAGCCAAGCCTCCACGCATTACACCATATATTTT. This encodes CASSQASTHYTIYF.

The chain couples TRBV6-1 to TRBJ2-3; D is uncertain. Germline lookup yields CDR1 MNHNS and CDR2 SASEGT. Trimming pared 6 bases from V and 2 bases from J, leaving 6 bases between. The CDR3 spans 12 residues. CDR3 nucleotides: TGTGCCAGCAGCCCCATCACAGATACGCAGTATTTT. It yields the protein CASSPITDTQYF.

This clone was picked up a small number of times. This chain uses TRBV5-6 with TRBJ2-5; D tentatively reads TRBD1 or TRBD2 (5 bases each). The V end was cut by 3 bases, the J end by 5 bases, with 17 bases between. Per the germline V gene, CDR1 is SGHDT and CDR2 is YYEEEE. The CDR3 is 15 amino acids. DNA of the CDR3: TGTGCCAGCAGCTCCCGGGGCAGGTTAACGGAGACCCAGTACTTC. This codes for CASSSRGRLTETQYF.

As to this clone: A much more abundant neighbour one base away suggests this may be a read error. The J gene is TRBJ1-2, the V gene TRBV27; D not resolved. The V end was cut by 5 bases, the J end by 0 bases, with 1 base between. The CDR3 covers 11 residues. Germline-derived CDR1 and CDR2 are MNHEY and SMNVEV (reference sequence). Here the CDR3 DNA reads TGTGCCAGCAGTCCTAACTATGGCTACACCTTC. This sequence encodes CASSPNYGYTF.

The chain carries TRBV28 and TRBJ1-6, with 10 nucleotides matching TRBD1. Germline V lookup: CDR1 MDHEN, CDR2 SYDVKM. This CDR3 contains 14 residues. V was clipped by 8 bases and J by 8 bases; unmatched bases: 6. CDR3 nucleotide sequence: TGTGCCAGCGTGCCGGGACAGGGGTATTCACCCCTCCACTTT. Amino acids: CASVPGQGYSPLHF.

This chain joins TRBV11-3 and TRBJ2-3; maybe TRBD2 (6 bases). Germline assignment: CDR1 SGHNT and CDR2 YENEEA. The CDR3 covers 14 residues. Trimming took off 5 bases at V and 0 bases at J, with 9 bases between the two ends. CDR3 nucleotide sequence: TGTGCCAGCAGCCGAGCGGGTAGCACAGATACGCAGTATTTT. Its protein product is CASSRAGSTDTQYF.

The rearrangement links TRBV9 to TRBJ2-5; unclear D gene. V lost 0 bases, J lost 1 base, and 7 bases lay in between. From germline, CDR1 is SGDLS and CDR2 YYNGEE. There are 14 residues in the CDR3. The CDR3, as DNA: TGTGCCAGCAGCGTAGACTATTTCCAAGAGACCCAGTACTTC. The encoded protein is CASSVDYFQETQYF. Using reference TRBV9 and TRBJ2-5 for the parts outside the CDR3, the full variable domain is DSGVTQTPKHLITATGQRVTLRCSPRSGDLSVYWYQQSLDQGLQFLIQYYNGEERAKGNILERFSAQQFPDLHSELNLSSLELGDSALYFCASSVDYFQETQYFGPGTRLLVL.

The rearrangement joins TRBV5-1 to TRBJ2-1, with D maybe TRBD2 (5 bases). The CDR3 runs to 14 residues. The germline gives CDR1 SGHRS, CDR2 YFSETQ. Trimming stripped 4 bases from V and 2 bases from J, with 10 bases between. The CDR3 DNA reads TGCGCCAGCAGCACGGAGGCGGCCTACAATGAGCAGTTCTTC. This translates into CASSTEAAYNEQFF.

The chain carries TRBV2 and TRBJ1-5, with 12 positions matching TRBD1. J lost 5 bases, V lost 6 bases, and 5 bases had no gene match. Germline V gene data show CDR1 as SNHLY and CDR2 as FYNNEI. There are 15 residues in the CDR3. CDR3 loop: CASSGTGGRYQPQHF. CDR3 nucleotide sequence: TGTGCCAGCAGCGGGACAGGGGGCCGCTATCAGCCCCAGCATTTT.